Listed here are 24 T cell receptor beta chains from one sample, sequenced in a study of OX40 agonist ivuxolimab in advanced cancers. Sequencing was performed with immunoSEQ multiplex PCR; in TCRdb, only in-frame clones are kept and a portion is missing. Seen here are about 85,000 clones, about 86% observed once, and the top ten hold 6.5% to 8%. This sample comprised CD4+ or CD8+ T cells sorted from blood, obtained in a trial of the OX40 agonist ivuxolimab. These receptors all come from an adult with an advanced solid tumor such as melanoma, head and neck, liver or kidney cancer.

The V call is TRBV28, the J call TRBJ2-5; 7 bases are a match to TRBD2. The CDR3 sequence is 15 residues long. Trimming removed 5 bases from V and 2 bases from J; junction bases left unmatched: 8. Per germline, CDR1 MDHEN and CDR2 SYDVKM. CDR3 residues: CASSPPGRGQETQYF. CDR3 DNA: TGTGCCAGCAGTCCGCCAGGGAGGGGTCAAGAGACCCAGTACTTC.

The chain has TRBV7-8 and TRBJ2-1; 11 nucleotides match TRBD2. Germline lookup yields CDR1 SGHVS and CDR2 FQNEAQ. The trim removed 5 bases at V and 9 bases at J, leaving 9 bases unmatched. This CDR3 spans 15 amino acids. The CDR3 loop reads CASSPTSGSRFEQFF. CDR3 bases: TGTGCCAGCAGCCCTACTAGCGGGAGTAGGTTTGAGCAGTTCTTC.

V usage is TRBV7-6 and J usage is TRBJ2-7; D call uncertain. Germline V lookup: CDR1 SGHVS, CDR2 FNYEAQ. Between the trimmed V and J ends, which lost 0 bases and 5 bases, there was a span of 5 bases. The CDR3 is 12 residues long. CDR3 amino acids: CASSLAPDEQYF. CDR3 nucleotide sequence: TGTGCCAGCAGCTTAGCGCCCGACGAGCAGTACTTC.

With respect to this clone: Other DNA variants within this sample encode the same CDR3. The chain links TRBV27 to TRBJ1-6; D not resolved. The germline V and J ends were trimmed by 2 bases and 0 bases, with 5 bases remaining between them. Germline lookup yields CDR1 MNHEY and CDR2 SMNVEV (reference sequence). The CDR3 loop spans 15 amino acids. CDR3 sequence (DNA): TGTGCCAGCAGTTTAAGCAGCTCCTATAATTCACCCCTCCACTTT. Its protein is CASSLSSSYNSPLHF.

V gene TRBV4-3 combines with J gene TRBJ2-6, with D perhaps TRBD1 (6 bases). The CDR3 loop spans 16 amino acids. Trimming pared 2 bases from V and 4 bases from J, leaving 12 bases between. CDR1 and CDR2 (germline): LGHNA, YSLEER. Written as DNA, the CDR3 is TGCGCCAGCAGCCAACAACAGGGTGCCGGGGCCAACGTCCTGACTTTC. Its translation: CASSQQQGAGANVLTF.

The chain combines TRBV18 with TRBJ2-7; tentatively, D is TRBD2 (5 bases). CDR1 and CDR2 from the germline V gene are KGHSH and LQKENI. This CDR3 is 15 amino acids long. Between the trimmed V and J ends, which lost 3 bases and 4 bases, there was a span of 16 bases. The CDR3 bases are TGTGCCAGCTCACCCTCGGGGAGTTTTGGTTACGAGCAGTACGTC. Translation gives CASSPSGSFGYEQYV.

The V gene is TRBV6-6, the J gene TRBJ2-5; a weak D match, TRBD2 (7 bases). V lost 8 bases, J lost 2 bases, and 18 bases lay in between. In germline, CDR1 is MNHNY, CDR2 SVGAGI (reference sequence). The length of the CDR3 is 15 residues. CDR3 in DNA: TGTGCCAGCGGGGACGTCGGGGGGACACAAGAGACCCAGTACTTC. It translates to CASGDVGGTQETQYF.

The chain combines TRBV19 with TRBJ1-4; D gene ambiguous. Looked up from germline, CDR1 is LNHDA and CDR2 is SQIVND (reference sequence). CDR3 length equals 14 residues. Trimming took 6 bases from V and 5 from J, leaving 13 bases between them. This CDR3 is CASRTGRSNEKLFF. In DNA, the CDR3 is TGTGCCAGTAGAACCGGTCGATCAAATGAAAAACTGTTTTTT.

The chain carries TRBV7-2 and TRBJ1-2, with TRBD1 matching over 7 bases. CDR1 and CDR2 from the germline V gene are SGHTA and FQGNSA. This CDR3 region has 14 residues. Trimming removed 4 bases from V and 2 bases from J; junction bases left unmatched: 4. The CDR3 loop is CASSYIQGNYGYTF. The DNA of the CDR3 is TGTGCCAGCAGCTATATACAGGGGAACTATGGCTACACCTTC.

This clone was recorded once. V is TRBV6-1 and J is TRBJ2-7; 12 bases match TRBD2. Germline CDR1 MNHNS, CDR2 SASEGT. CDR3 size: 15 residues. V gave up 7 bases and J gave up 7 bases; unmatched junction bases: 11. CDR3 protein: CASKRRLAGVGEQYF. CDR3 in DNA: TGTGCCAGCAAGCGACGACTAGCGGGAGTTGGGGAGCAGTACTTC.

V is TRBV5-5 and J is TRBJ1-2; 7 positions match TRBD1. In germline, CDR1 is SGHKS, CDR2 YYEKEE (reference sequence). V was clipped by 4 bases and J by 8 bases; unmatched bases: 14. This CDR3 has 15 residues. CDR3 loop: CASSPTQGNSGGYTF. As DNA, the CDR3 is TGTGCCAGCAGCCCGACACAGGGGAATTCGGGCGGCTACACCTTC.

Details on this clone: A junction end diverges from the germline sequence, so it may reflect a read error. The gene calls are TRBV13 and TRBJ2-7; 13 bases are a match to TRBD2. Germline V CDR1 and CDR2: PRHDT, FYEKMQ (reference sequence). The CDR3 has 16 residues. The DNA for the CDR3 is TGTGCCAGCAGCCTAGGGACTAGCGGGAACGATTACGAGCAGTACTTC. It yields the protein CASSLGTSGNDYEQYF.

The chain carries TRBV7-2 and TRBJ1-5; D is ambiguous. Deletions cut 3 bases from V and 0 bases from J, with 6 bases between. The CDR3 spans 14 residues. Germline assignment: CDR1 SGHTA and CDR2 FQGNSA. The CDR3 DNA sequence: TGTGCCAGCAGCTTTCTGGCTAGCAATCAGCCCCAGCATTTT. Its translation is CASSFLASNQPQHF.

The chain joins TRBV7-2 to TRBJ2-1, with D perhaps TRBD1 or TRBD2 (5 bases each). Trimming shortened V by 7 bases and J by 9 bases, and 19 bases separated the two germline ends. Per germline, CDR1 SGHTA and CDR2 FQGNSA. The CDR3 is made up of 14 amino acids. The CDR3 sequence: CASTPGQMGSEQFF. The CDR3 DNA reads as TGTGCCAGCACCCCGGGGCAAATGGGGAGTGAGCAGTTCTTC.

This chain links TRBV6-1 with TRBJ2-1; a possible D gene is TRBD2 (7 bases). Germline V gives CDR1 MNHNS, CDR2 SASEGT. This CDR3 spans 15 amino acids. Trimming removed 10 bases from V and 6 bases from J, with 22 bases in between. CDR3 in DNA: TGTGCCACTCGACTACATACGGGGGGCCTCAATGAGCAGTTCTTC. Protein: CATRLHTGGLNEQFF.

The rearrangement joins TRBV15 to TRBJ1-5; D may be TRBD1 (5 bases). Germline values: CDR1 LNHNV, CDR2 YYDKDF (reference sequence). The CDR3 runs to 14 residues. With 3 bases removed from V and 6 bases from J, the gap between germline ends came to 12 bases. The CDR3 nucleotides are TGTGCCACCAGCAGGGACACCGTGGGTCAGCCCCAGCATTTT. Its translation is CATSRDTVGQPQHF.

V is TRBV7-6 and J is TRBJ2-2; 14 bases agree with TRBD2. Per germline, CDR1 SGHVS and CDR2 FNYEAQ. The CDR3 is 15 amino acids. The V and J ends lost 6 bases and 6 bases, in that order; junction bases with no gene match: 3. CDR3 region: CASRGLAGASGELFF. The CDR3 nucleotides are TGTGCCAGCAGGGGACTAGCGGGAGCCTCCGGGGAGCTGTTTTTT.

The gene calls are TRBV21-1 and TRBJ2-3; the DNA was not compared with TRBD2, the D call given in the table. TRBV21-1 is a known pseudogene. CDR3 length: 18 amino acids. CDR3 sequence reads: CASSKHPGTSGRADTQYF. CDR3 bases: TGTGCCAGCAGCAAACACCCTGGGACTAGCGGGAGGGCAGATACGCAGTATTTT.

The chain uses TRBV6-5 and TRBJ1-4; the D is unclear. This CDR3 has 13 residues. V lost 2 bases to trimming and J lost 6 bases, with 7 bases between them. Germline CDR1 and CDR2: MNHEY and SVGAGI. CDR3 sequence reads: CASSYTRHEKLFF. CDR3 DNA: TGTGCCAGCAGTTACACACGGCATGAAAAACTGTTTTTT.

This chain links TRBV15 with TRBJ1-2; TRBD1 is a possible D gene (5 bases). CDR3 length equals 15 residues. The germline V gene encodes CDR1 LNHNV and CDR2 YYDKDF (reference sequence). V was trimmed by 0 bases and J by 5 bases, leaving 13 bases between them. The CDR3 nucleotides are TGTGCCACCAGCAGAGACCCCGTGGGGGGTTATGGCTACACCTTC. Its protein is CATSRDPVGGYGYTF.

The chain couples TRBV4-1 to TRBJ2-1; a weak D match, TRBD1 (6 bases). CDR3 size: 12 residues. The V and J ends lost 9 bases and 3 bases respectively, with 9 bases between them. CDR1 and CDR2 (germline): MGHRA, YSYEKL. CDR3 amino acids: CASGQHYNEQFF. The CDR3 nucleotides read TGCGCCAGTGGACAGCACTACAATGAGCAGTTCTTC.

The V call is TRBV28, the J call TRBJ2-5, with 11 bases aligning to TRBD2. Germline CDR1 reads MDHEN; CDR2 reads SYDVKM. The V gene end was trimmed by 5 bases and the J gene end by 5 bases; junction bases not matched to a gene: 7. The CDR3 runs to 15 residues. The CDR3 DNA reads TGTGCCAGCAGTGCGACTAGCGGGGTAGTCGAGACCCAGTACTTC. This encodes CASSATSGVVETQYF.

The V call is TRBV5-4, the J call TRBJ2-7; 14 bases align to TRBD2. V gave up 4 bases and J gave up 6 bases; unmatched junction bases: 12. The CDR3 sequence is 17 residues long. Germline-derived CDR1 and CDR2 are SGHNT and YYREEE (reference sequence). CDR3 sequence: CASSPGQGLAGEGEQYF. The CDR3 nucleotides read TGTGCCAGCAGCCCCGGTCAGGGACTAGCGGGAGAAGGCGAGCAGTACTTC.

The sample holds one count of this clone. V gene TRBV7-2 combines with J gene TRBJ2-3, with D possibly matching TRBD1 (6 bases). With 5 bases removed from V and 2 bases from J, the gap between germline ends came to 11 bases. The V gene's germline CDR1 is SGHTA and CDR2 FQGNSA. This CDR3 is built from 14 residues. Here the CDR3 DNA reads TGTGCCAGCAGCCCACAGGGCGCCACAGATACGCAGTATTTT. Its protein product is CASSPQGATDTQYF.